Listed below are T cell receptor beta chains from one sample, sequenced in a study of T cell responses to AZD1222 COVID-19 vaccine. Repertoires were generated with immunoSEQ multiplex PCR, while TCRdb's copy carries only in-frame clones and drops some. The sample records about 92,000 clones, around 90% being singletons. The source material was peripheral blood, sampled on day 0 of AZD1222 vaccination. The source is an adult in good health. Both conserved end residues are part of each CDR3. A D gene is named only where the DNA matches it firmly. The listing skips clone size in some rows; elsewhere it reads once, few, many or a size class.

abundance	v_gene	j_gene	d_gene	CDR3nt	CDR3aa
-	TRBV19	TRBJ1-2	-	TGTGCCAGTAGTATTGGGGGACATAACTATGGCTACACCTTC	CASSIGGHNYGYTF
-	TRBV4-3	TRBJ2-2	-	TGCGCCAGCAGCACAGTGGGCGGGGAGCTGTTTTTT	CASSTVGGELFF
-	TRBV9	TRBJ2-1	-	TGTGCCAGCAGCGCCCACCAAACCTCGGACAATGAGCAGTTCTTC	CASSAHQTSDNEQFF
-	TRBV4-2	TRBJ1-1	-	TGTGCCAGCAGCCAAGATATCAGTAACACTGAAGCTTTCTTT	CASSQDISNTEAFF
-	TRBV11-2	TRBJ2-1	TRBD2	TGTGCCAGCAGAACCCCAGGGCGGGAGCTCTCCTACAATGAGCAGTTCTTC	CASRTPGRELSYNEQFF
-	TRBV2	TRBJ2-7	-	TGTGCCAGCGCAAGGGGCGGGCGAAACTACGAGCAGTACTTC	CASARGGRNYEQYF
once	TRBV7-2	TRBJ2-1	TRBD1	TGTGCCAGCACCTCGAGAGGGGACAGGGGAAGTGAGCAGTTCTTC	CASTSRGDRGSEQFF
-	TRBV5-4	TRBJ2-7	-	TGTGCCAGCAGCTTGCCTGGCCTAGGGGAGCAGTACTTC	CASSLPGLGEQYF
-	TRBV10-1	TRBJ1-2	-	TGCGCCAGCAGTGTACAGGGATCATATGGCTACACCTTC	CASSVQGSYGYTF
-	TRBV20-1	TRBJ2-1	TRBD2	TGCAGTGCTAGTATAGGGACTAGCGCGCACAATGAGCAGTTCTTC	CSASIGTSAHNEQFF
-	TRBV6-5	TRBJ1-4	-	TGTGCCAGCAGTTACTCGAAACCGGCAGCGGGAGAAAAACTGTTTTTT	CASSYSKPAAGEKLFF
once	TRBV10-3	TRBJ2-3	-	TGTGCCGTGGGGTTGGAGGCAGATACGCAGTATTTT	CAVGLEADTQYF
once	TRBV12-5	TRBJ1-4	-	TGTGCTAGTGGTGTCCTAGGAAGAACTAATGAAAAACTGTTTTTT	CASGVLGRTNEKLFF
-	TRBV19	TRBJ1-6	TRBD1	TGTGCCAGTAGTTCGGACAGGGCCGTCTATAATTCACCCCTCCACTTT	CASSSDRAVYNSPLHF
-	TRBV6-5	TRBJ1-1	-	TGTGCCAGCAGTCGTCCCACCCCGGGCACTGAAGCTTTCTTT	CASSRPTPGTEAFF
-	TRBV9	TRBJ1-6	-	TGTGCCAGCAGCGCGGACGCGGGCCGGGGGGCCCTCCACTTT	CASSADAGRGALHF
-	TRBV19	TRBJ2-5	-	TGTGCCAGTAGTATTGGTCCAGTGGGAGAGACCCAGTACTTC	CASSIGPVGETQYF
-	TRBV28	TRBJ1-2	-	TGTGCCAGCAGTTTATGGTACGGGACGGGTCCTAACTATGGCTACACCTTC	CASSLWYGTGPNYGYTF
-	TRBV3-1/TRBV3-2	TRBJ2-4	TRBD2	TGTGCCAGCAGCCAAGGCTTAAGCGGGGGAAATGGGGCCAAAAACATTCAGTACTTC	CASSQGLSGGNGAKNIQYF
few	TRBV7-9	TRBJ1-5	-	TGTGCCAGCAGCACGAGAGGGGGGGCCGCGGAGCCCCAGCATTTT	CASSTRGGAAEPQHF
-	TRBV18	TRBJ1-3	-	TGTGCCAGCTCATTCACAGAACCCTCTGGAAACACCATATATTTT	CASSFTEPSGNTIYF
-	TRBV21-1	TRBJ1-6	-	TGTGCCAGCAGCAAACCATGGACAGGGGGTAAAAATTCACCCCTCCACTTT	CASSKPWTGGKNSPLHF
-	TRBV6-5	TRBJ2-3	TRBD1	TGTGTTGCGACAGGGAGTACCACAGATACGCAGTATTTT	CVATGSTTDTQYF
-	TRBV5-1	TRBJ1-6	-	TGCGCCAGCAGCTTGGGACAGCTAAGCTCCTATAATTCACCCCTCCACTTT	CASSLGQLSSYNSPLHF
-	TRBV23-1	TRBJ1-5	-	TGCGCCAGCAGTGAGGGGGATCAGCCCCAGCATTTT	CASSEGDQPQHF